A single sample gave rise to the 24 T cell receptor beta chains below, sequenced in a study of cytomegalovirus exposure and HLA in healthy donors (dated by TCRdb to the late 2010s). Library preparation employed the immunoSEQ multiplex PCR assay. For the multiplex PCR, a mixture combining 60 forward primers for TCR Vbeta segments and 13 reverse primers for TCR Jbeta segments was used. The table comes from immuneACCESS by way of TCRdb, which keeps in-frame sequences with V and J called. Part of the clones is missing from these tables; in studies checked, under half for an unresolved V gene and the rest for unknown reasons. In all, the sample holds some 200,000 clones, and 79% of those were seen once. About 2.2% of the sample goes to the ten largest clones. Sequenced sample: PBMCs. All receptors derive from a woman aged 45 to 65 in good health and CMV-seronegative.

V usage is TRBV5-1 and J usage is TRBJ2-7; TRBD2 agrees at 11 bases. CDR3 size: 14 residues. V shed 4 bases, J shed 3 bases, and the junction held 3 bases outside the gene matches. The V gene's germline CDR1 is SGHRS and CDR2 YFSETQ. CDR3 sequence reads: CASSAGTSGYEQYF. Here the CDR3 DNA reads TGCGCCAGCAGCGCTGGGACTAGCGGCTACGAGCAGTACTTC.

The V and J genes are TRBV6-5 and TRBJ1-2; unclear D gene. Trimming took 0 bases from V and 4 from J, leaving 9 bases between them. Germline CDR1 and CDR2: MNHEY and SVGAGI. This CDR3 is 14 amino acids long. The CDR3 region has the DNA TGTGCCAGCAGTTACTCTGCGGCACCCTATGGCTACACCTTC. Its translation: CASSYSAAPYGYTF.

The chain recombines TRBV6-5 with TRBJ1-1; unclear D gene. From germline, CDR1 is MNHEY and CDR2 SVGAGI. The CDR3 runs to 15 residues. V was trimmed by 0 bases and J by 5 bases, leaving 13 bases between them. The CDR3 coding sequence is TGTGCCAGCAGTTACTCGACGGGAGTAGAGACTGAAGCTTTCTTT. It codes for CASSYSTGVETEAFF.

The V call is TRBV30, the J call TRBJ2-1; TRBD1 matches 8 bases. With 0 bases clipped from V and 6 bases from J, the junction kept 1 base outside the gene matches. Per the germline V gene, CDR1 is GTSNPN and CDR2 is SVGIG (reference sequence). CDR3 length: 13 amino acids. The CDR3 here is CAWSVTGGNEQFF. As DNA, the CDR3 is TGTGCCTGGAGTGTTACAGGGGGCAATGAGCAGTTCTTC. The full variable domain, in which reference TRBV30 and TRBJ2-1 provide the parts outside the CDR3, is SQTIHQWPATLVQPVGSPLSLECTVEGTSNPNLYWYRQAAGRGLQLLFYSVGIGQISSEVPQNLSASRPQDRQFILSSKKLLLSDSGFYLCAWSVTGGNEQFFGPGTRLTVL.

The rearrangement links TRBV5-6 to TRBJ2-5; 11 bases fit TRBD2. V was pared by 10 bases and J by 1 base, with 12 bases of the junction left unmatched. CDR1 is SGHDT, CDR2 YYEEEE, per germline. The CDR3 spans 16 residues. The CDR3 DNA reads TGTGCCGGAGGGTTCGGTAGCGGGGGGGGCCAAGAGACCCAGTACTTC. Protein product: CAGGFGSGGGQETQYF.

CDR3 sequence reads: CASSLVAGGLNEQFF. The CDR3 DNA is TGTGCCAGCAGCTTAGTAGCGGGGGGGTTAAATGAGCAGTTCTTC. This sequence joins TRBV7-2 and TRBJ2-1, with 11 bases matching TRBD2. CDR3 length: 15 residues. J gave up 7 bases and V 1 base, and 3 bases lay outside the gene matches. CDR1 SGHTA and CDR2 FQGNSA come from the germline V gene.

V usage is TRBV28 and J usage is TRBJ1-1; D unclear. The CDR3 loop spans 15 amino acids. V lost 5 bases, J lost 4 bases, and 17 bases lay in between. Germline V gene lookup returns CDR1 MDHEN and CDR2 SYDVKM. CDR3 DNA sequence: TGTGCCAGCAGTCCCCACAGTCCGGCGGGCACTGAAGCTTTCTTT. As protein: CASSPHSPAGTEAFF.

The chain recombines TRBV2 with TRBJ1-4, with D possibly being TRBD1 (5 bases). Per the germline V gene, CDR1 is SNHLY and CDR2 is FYNNEI. CDR3 length equals 14 residues. The V and J ends lost 3 bases and 5 bases respectively, with 10 bases between them. The CDR3 bases are TGTGCCAGCAGTGATAGGGGTAGAAATGAAAAACTGTTTTTT. Translating gives CASSDRGRNEKLFF.

V usage is TRBV28 and J usage is TRBJ1-5; D is uncertain. Trimming pared 6 bases from V and 11 bases from J, leaving 14 bases between. CDR1 MDHEN and CDR2 SYDVKM come from the germline V gene. This CDR3 is 12 amino acids long. The DNA of the CDR3 is TGTGCCAGCAGCGAAACACCTTTGTCCCAGCATTTT. It yields the protein CASSETPLSQHF.

This clone was recorded a few times. A junction boundary mismatches the germline segment, possibly from a read error. The V and J genes are TRBV7-7 and TRBJ2-3; the D gene is possibly TRBD2 (5 bases). Germline V gene sequence: CDR1 SSHAT, CDR2 FNYEAQ (reference sequence). The CDR3 runs 14 residues. In DNA, the CDR3 is TGTGCTAGCAGCTTAGGAGCGGACACAGATACGCAGTATTTT. Translating it yields CASSLGADTDTQYF.

The CDR3 DNA follows: TGTGCCAGCAGCCCTTATTACACCGGGGAGCTGTTTTTT. Protein: CASSPYYTGELFF. V usage is TRBV11-2 and J usage is TRBJ2-2; D not certain. V lost 5 bases to trimming and J lost 3 bases, with 7 bases between them. Germline lookup yields CDR1 SGHAT and CDR2 FQNNGV. The CDR3 sequence is 13 residues long.

The chain employs TRBV2 and TRBJ1-5; 8 bases agree with TRBD1. Germline CDR1 SNHLY, CDR2 FYNNEI. Unmatched junction bases numbered 5, after V lost 6 bases and J lost 1 base. The CDR3 sequence is 15 residues long. CDR3 sequence reads: CASRRTGGSNQPQHF. CDR3 nucleotide sequence: TGTGCCAGCAGACGTACAGGGGGGAGCAATCAGCCCCAGCATTTT. Filled out from reference TRBV2 and TRBJ1-5, the complete variable domain reads EPEVTQTPSHQVTQMGQEVILRCVPISNHLYFYWYRQILGQKVEFLVSFYNNEISEKSEIFDDQFSVERPDGSNFTLKIRSTKLEDSAMYFCASRRTGGSNQPQHFGDGTRLSIL.

V usage is TRBV28 and J usage is TRBJ1-5; 10 bases map to TRBD1. The CDR3 length is 16 residues. V was pared by 3 bases and J by 0 bases, with 2 bases of the junction left unmatched. CDR1 is MDHEN, CDR2 SYDVKM, per germline. The CDR3 bases are TGTGCCAGCAGTTTTGGGACAGGGGTTAGCAATCAGCCCCAGCATTTT. This codes for CASSFGTGVSNQPQHF.

This chain uses TRBV5-3 with TRBJ2-5, with TRBD2 matching 10 bases. TRBV5-3 is annotated as an ORF whose role is uncertain. V was pared by 5 bases and J by 0 bases, with 7 bases of the junction left unmatched. The length of the CDR3 is 16 residues. CDR3 coding DNA: TGTGCCAGAAGTACCCGGACTAGCGGAGACCAAGAGACCCAGTACTTC. Protein: CARSTRTSGDQETQYF.

The chain is built from TRBV7-2 and TRBJ2-6, with TRBD2 as a possible D gene (7 bases). The ends were cut back, 9 bases at V and 1 base at J, with 10 bases in the middle. This CDR3 spans 14 amino acids. Germline V gene sequence: CDR1 SGHTA, CDR2 FQGNSA. The CDR3 is CARGGGSGANVLTF. In DNA form, the CDR3 reads TGTGCCAGAGGGGGGGGGTCTGGGGCCAACGTCCTGACTTTC. Combining the CDR3 with reference TRBV7-2 and TRBJ2-6 gives the whole variable domain GAGVSQSPSNKVTEKGKDVELRCDPISGHTALYWYRQSLGQGLEFLIYFQGNSAPDKSGLPSDRFSAERTGGSVSTLTIQRTQQEDSAVYLCARGGGSGANVLTFGAGSRLTVL.

About this clone: At one of its ends the junction is not consistent with the germline gene, which may arise from a read error. The chain joins TRBV7-9 to TRBJ1-2; D perhaps matches TRBD1 (6 bases). This CDR3 contains 13 residues. Germline-derived CDR1 and CDR2 are SEHNR and FQNEAQ (reference sequence). The CDR3 region is CSSSLRQDYGYTF. Here the CDR3 DNA reads TGTTCCAGCAGCTTAAGACAGGACTATGGCTACACCTTC.

V is TRBV18 and J is TRBJ2-7; 10 bases are a match to TRBD2. Per germline, CDR1 KGHSH and CDR2 LQKENI. V lost 5 bases, J lost 1 base, and 5 bases stayed unmatched. The CDR3 is 15 residues long. The CDR3 DNA reads TGTGCCAGCTCATACGGACTAGCGGAGTCCTACGAGCAGTACTTC. Protein sequence: CASSYGLAESYEQYF.

CDR3 nucleotides: TGCAGCGTTGAAGCCAAGATTGGTGCGCGGAACACTGAAGCTTTCTTT. It is translated as CSVEAKIGARNTEAFF. The chain is built from TRBV29-1 and TRBJ1-1; no clear D gene. Germline CDR1 is SQVTM and CDR2 is ANQGSEA. The CDR3 spans 16 residues. The germline V and J ends were trimmed by 1 base and 1 base, with 16 bases remaining between them.

This chain joins TRBV6-6 and TRBJ1-1, with 8 bases aligning to TRBD1. This CDR3 spans 14 amino acids. Per germline, CDR1 MNHNY and CDR2 SVGAGI (reference sequence). V shed 6 bases, J shed 1 base, and the junction held 4 bases outside the gene matches. The CDR3 DNA follows: TGTGCCAGCAGACCCGGACAGGGGAACACTGAAGCTTTCTTT. Translated: CASRPGQGNTEAFF.

J is TRBJ2-1 and V is TRBV7-8, with 16 bases lining up with TRBD2. V gave up 2 bases and J gave up 2 bases; unmatched junction bases: 3. CDR1 SGHVS and CDR2 FQNEAQ come from the germline V gene. This CDR3 region has 18 residues. CDR3 sequence reads: CASSLRGTSGRAYNEQFF. Here the CDR3 DNA reads TGTGCCAGCAGCTTACGCGGGACTAGCGGGAGGGCCTACAATGAGCAGTTCTTC.

The table lists this clone with a few counts. The V call is TRBV5-1, the J call TRBJ2-7, with TRBD2 matching over 12 bases. V shed 3 bases and J 3 bases; nucleotides not matched to a gene: 4. In germline, CDR1 is SGHRS, CDR2 YFSETQ. The CDR3 loop spans 15 amino acids. This CDR3 reads CASSSSGGAIYEQYF. CDR3 nucleotides: TGCGCCAGCAGCTCTAGCGGGGGGGCCATCTACGAGCAGTACTTC.

In this sample, this clone turned up a few times. This chain connects TRBV28 to TRBJ1-1, with D possibly being TRBD1 (6 bases). The CDR3 is 15 amino acids. With 8 bases removed from V and 1 base from J, the gap between germline ends came to 17 bases. Germline V gives CDR1 MDHEN, CDR2 SYDVKM. The CDR3 region is CASGLTGTRNTEAFF. In DNA, the CDR3 is TGTGCCAGCGGACTTACCGGGACAAGGAACACTGAAGCTTTCTTT.

This chain connects TRBV14 to TRBJ2-1; TRBD2 matches at 11 bases. The CDR3 is made up of 15 amino acids. Trimming removed 4 bases from V and 6 bases from J; junction bases left unmatched: 5. Per the germline V gene, CDR1 is SGHDN and CDR2 is FVKESK. The CDR3 spells CASSRTSGSINEQFF. As DNA, the CDR3 is TGTGCCAGCAGCCGCACTAGCGGGAGTATCAATGAGCAGTTCTTC.

This clone was observed once. This sequence joins TRBV18 and TRBJ1-1; weak D call: TRBD1 (6 bases). The CDR3 covers 14 residues. V was pared by 5 bases and J by 1 base, with 11 bases between. Germline V gives CDR1 KGHSH, CDR2 LQKENI. The CDR3 loop is CASSGRTENTEAFF. As DNA, the CDR3 is TGTGCCAGCTCAGGAAGGACAGAGAACACTGAAGCTTTCTTT.